A single sample is the source of the 32 T cell receptor beta chains below, sequenced in a study of regulatory T cells in long-lasting Graves disease. Described time point: persistent/refractory GD, antithyroid drugs over 5 years with positive TRAb. The authors made the TCR library using RNA they extracted from PBMCs. The TCR beta library used iRepertoire HTBI primers with Arm-PCR amplification of CDR3. Using its own MiXCR run on the multiplex PCR reads, TCRdb lists one record per CDR3 protein. In the table there are about 450,000 distinct CDR3 sequences, about 20% of which are singletons. This material consisted of peripheral blood mononuclear cells (PBMCs), taken when the disease was refractory, from a patient treated with antithyroid drugs. The receptors shown here come from a female donor with Graves disease.

A few counts support this clonotype. The chain combines TRBV5-6 with TRBJ1-1; D perhaps matches TRBD1 (6 bases). The CDR3 loop spans 14 amino acids. V lost 2 bases, J lost 3 bases, and 11 bases lay in between. The germline V gene has CDR1 SGHDT and CDR2 YYEEEE. The CDR3 here is CASSFGQGYTEAFF. The CDR3 DNA reads as TGTGCCAGCAGCTTCGGGCAGGGGTACACTGAAGCTTTCTTT.

The chain links TRBV2 to TRBJ2-1; maybe TRBD2 (6 bases). Germline assignment: CDR1 SNHLY and CDR2 FYNNEI. V lost 7 bases to trimming and J lost 0 bases, with 22 bases between them. This CDR3 has 18 amino acids. CDR3 residues: CASTEVGLAFSSYNEQFF. CDR3 nucleotides: TGTGCCAGCACCGAAGTAGGGCTAGCGTTCAGCTCCTACAATGAGCAGTTCTTC. Full variable domain (missing parts from reference TRBV2 and TRBJ2-1): EPEVTQTPSHQVTQMGQEVILRCVPISNHLYFYWYRQILGQKVEFLVSFYNNEISEKSEIFDDQFSVERPDGSNFTLKIRSTKLEDSAMYFCASTEVGLAFSSYNEQFFGPGTRLTVL.

This clonotype was observed a few times. The chain uses TRBV9 and TRBJ2-7; 12 bases line up with TRBD1. V shed 2 bases, J shed 9 bases, and the junction held 6 bases outside the gene matches. This CDR3 is 14 amino acids long. Germline CDR1 and CDR2: SGDLS and YYNGEE. The CDR3 spells CASSVPGQGAAQYF. In DNA form, the CDR3 reads TGTGCCAGCAGCGTCCCGGGACAGGGGGCTGCGCAGTACTTC.

The table lists this clonotype with a few counts. This sequence joins TRBV12-3 or TRBV12-4 and TRBJ2-2; maybe TRBD2 (5 bases). CDR3 length: 14 residues. Trimming stripped 4 bases from V and 5 bases from J, with 11 bases between. The CDR3 DNA sequence: TGTGCCAGCAGTTATTCGAGGGCAACCGGGGAGCTGTTTTTT. Residues: CASSYSRATGELFF.

This clonotype came up many times. The chain has TRBV12-3 or TRBV12-4 and TRBJ2-7; a weak D match, TRBD1 (6 bases). Trimming cost V 6 bases and J 1 base, with 19 bases left between them. The CDR3 is 16 amino acids. In DNA form, the CDR3 reads TGTGCCAGCAGCCCCCAGTGGGCAGGGGCTTCCTACGAGCAGTACTTC. It codes for CASSPQWAGASYEQYF.

Of note for this clonotype: A much larger clone lies a single base off, so this may be a read error. V gene TRBV2 combines with J gene TRBJ1-1; a weak D match, TRBD1 (5 bases). The CDR3 is made up of 13 amino acids. The germline V and J ends were trimmed by 6 bases and 4 bases, with 12 bases remaining between them. Germline V gene sequence: CDR1 SNHLY, CDR2 FYNNEI. CDR3: CASRKGIVTEAFF. The CDR3, as DNA: TGTGCCAGCAGGAAGGGGATAGTCACTGAAGCTTTCTTT.

This chain uses TRBV29-1 with TRBJ1-1, with TRBD1 as a possible D gene (6 bases). From germline, CDR1 is SQVTM and CDR2 ANQGSEA. Deletions cut 7 bases from V and 5 bases from J, with 17 bases between. CDR3 length: 13 amino acids. The CDR3 loop is CSGNRVFGTEAFF. Here the CDR3 DNA reads TGCAGCGGCAACAGGGTTTTTGGGACTGAAGCTTTCTTT.

There are a few counts of this clonotype. The genes are TRBV7-2 and TRBJ2-7; D unresolved. The CDR3 sequence is 15 residues long. CDR1 SGHTA and CDR2 FQGNSA come from the germline V gene. The ends were cut back, 1 base at V and 3 bases at J, with 13 bases in the middle. CDR3 region: CASSLVHRSSYEQYF. CDR3 sequence (DNA): TGTGCCAGCAGCTTAGTTCACAGATCTAGCTACGAGCAGTACTTC.

The rearrangement joins TRBV6-1 to TRBJ1-6; no clear D gene. The CDR3 has 12 amino acids. V was trimmed by 7 bases and J by 8 bases, leaving 9 bases between them. Germline values: CDR1 MNHNS, CDR2 SASEGT. The CDR3 sequence: CASTTSHSPLHF. The CDR3 coding sequence is TGTGCCAGCACCACCTCACATTCACCCCTCCACTTT.

The rearrangement joins TRBV7-3 to TRBJ2-7, with D perhaps matching TRBD2 (5 bases). The germline V gene has CDR1 SGHTA and CDR2 FQGTGA. The CDR3 is made up of 14 amino acids. Trimming shortened V by 6 bases and J by 0 bases, and 12 bases separated the two germline ends. The CDR3 reads CASRSPGISYEQYF. The CDR3 DNA sequence: TGTGCCAGCAGATCACCCGGGATCTCCTACGAGCAGTACTTC.

Only a few counts were recorded for this clonotype. This chain joins TRBV10-2 and TRBJ1-2; weak D call: TRBD1 (6 bases). Germline values: CDR1 WSHSY, CDR2 SAAADI. The CDR3 consists of 14 residues. V gave up 4 bases and J gave up 0 bases, with 9 bases separating them. The CDR3 nucleotides read TGCGCCAGCAGTGTGGGACAACCTAACTATGGCTACACCTTC. The encoded protein is CASSVGQPNYGYTF.

The genes are TRBV6-5 and TRBJ1-6, with D uncertain. CDR1 and CDR2 from the germline V gene are MNHEY and SVGAGI. CDR3 size: 14 residues. V lost 4 bases and J lost 3, with 7 bases in between. CDR3 sequence: CASSSRGYNSPLHF. CDR3 sequence (DNA): TGTGCCAGCAGTTCCCGGGGCTATAATTCACCCCTCCACTTT.

The V and J genes are TRBV2 and TRBJ1-6, with TRBD1 as a possible D gene (6 bases). Per germline, CDR1 SNHLY and CDR2 FYNNEI. The CDR3 has 15 amino acids. V was pared by 2 bases and J by 7 bases, with 12 bases between. The CDR3 protein is CASSERGRRNSPLHF. The CDR3 DNA reads as TGTGCCAGCAGTGAAAGGGGGAGGAGGAATTCACCCCTCCACTTT.

As to this clonotype: Its ends do not fully match the called genes, so a read error is possible. The chain employs TRBV5-6 and TRBJ2-5; maybe TRBD2 (6 bases). Germline CDR1 and CDR2: SGHDT and YYEEEE. This CDR3 comprises 15 residues. CDR3 sequence (DNA): TGTGCCAGCGGCTTGTTCCCGGGGGAGATGGAGACCCAGTACTTC. Its protein product is CASGLFPGEMETQYF.

For this clonotype: A far more abundant clone sits one base away, making this likely a read error. The chain carries TRBV7-3 and TRBJ2-7; D tentatively reads TRBD1 or TRBD2 (6 bases each). Per the germline V gene, CDR1 is SGHTA and CDR2 is FQGTGA. The CDR3 runs 15 residues. This CDR3 reads CASSLNGGSLYERYF. In nucleotides, the CDR3 is TGTGCCAGCAGTTTAAACGGGGGCTCCCTCTACGAGCGGTACTTC. The full variable domain, completed using reference TRBV7-3 and TRBJ2-7, is GAGVSQTPSNKVTEKGKYVELRCDPISGHTALYWYRQSLGQGPEFLIYFQGTGAADDSGLPNDRFFAVRPEGSVSTLKIQRTERGDSAVYLCASSLNGGSLYERYFGPGTRLTVT.

This clonotype was counted a few times. The chain is built from TRBV12-3 or TRBV12-4 and TRBJ1-3, with 9 bases identical to TRBD1. The CDR3 contains 16 residues. The junction had 9 bases not matched to a gene; V was cut back by 6 bases and J by 3 bases. CDR3 nucleotide sequence: TGTGCCAGCAGCCCAAACAGGGGGCGGTTTGGAAACACCATATATTTT. Amino acids: CASSPNRGRFGNTIYF.

This sequence joins TRBV2 and TRBJ2-7; weak D call: TRBD2 (5 bases). The CDR3 has 14 residues. Trimming shortened V by 7 bases and J by 1 base, and 14 bases separated the two germline ends. From germline, CDR1 is SNHLY and CDR2 FYNNEI. In nucleotides, the CDR3 is TGTGCCAGCACGGAAGCGGACGGATCCTACGAGCAGTACTTC. This gives the protein CASTEADGSYEQYF.

The sample holds many counts of this clonotype. This chain joins TRBV7-2 and TRBJ2-7; D may be TRBD2 (6 bases). CDR1 is SGHTA and CDR2 is FQGNSA in the germline V gene. The CDR3 contains 15 residues. V was shortened by 3 bases and J by 0 bases, with 12 bases between the two germline ends. CDR3 nucleotides: TGTGCCAGCAGCTTTCCCGGCGGGATCTCCTACGAGCAGTACTTC. Its protein is CASSFPGGISYEQYF.

The chain combines TRBV19 with TRBJ1-5, with D possibly TRBD1 on 5 matching bases. The CDR3 is 14 residues long. Germline CDR1 reads LNHDA; CDR2 reads SQIVND (reference sequence). V shed 8 bases and J shed 9 bases, with 20 bases lying between them. The CDR3 loop reads CASQDGTAGGPQHF. CDR3 bases: TGTGCCAGTCAGGACGGGACGGCGGGAGGGCCCCAGCATTTT.

Only a few counts were recorded for this clonotype. The junction and the germline gene differ at one end; a read error may be behind it. The gene calls are TRBV13 and TRBJ1-3, with D possibly matching TRBD1 (6 bases). The germline V gene encodes CDR1 PRHDT and CDR2 FYEKMQ (reference sequence). The length of the CDR3 is 16 residues. The CDR3 loop reads CASSSNTGNSGNTIYF. CDR3 DNA: TGTGCCAGCAGCTCAAATACAGGGAACTCTGGGAACACCATATATTTT.

This rearrangement joins TRBV13 to TRBJ1-1, with D maybe TRBD1 (6 bases). This CDR3 is 17 amino acids long. Germline CDR1 is PRHDT and CDR2 is FYEKMQ (reference sequence). The V end was cut by 2 bases, the J end by 1 base, with 17 bases between. CDR3 nucleotides: TGTGCCAGCAGCTTAAATGGCCAGGGGTGGGGGAACACTGAAGCTTTCTTT. This translates into CASSLNGQGWGNTEAFF.

The chain couples TRBV10-3 to TRBJ2-2, with 8 bases identical to TRBD2. Germline-derived CDR1 and CDR2 are ENHRY and SYGVKD. Losses at the gene ends were 10 bases for V and 4 bases for J; bases not matched to a gene: 11. This CDR3 has 15 amino acids. CDR3: CATSMQAGVTGELFF. CDR3 DNA sequence: TGTGCCACATCGATGCAAGCGGGAGTCACCGGGGAGCTGTTTTTT.

This clonotype has only a few counts. The chain carries TRBV18 and TRBJ2-5; 10 bases are shared with TRBD2. V was pared by 1 base and J by 4 bases, with 9 bases of the junction left unmatched. The CDR3 covers 17 residues. From germline, CDR1 is KGHSH and CDR2 LQKENI. The CDR3 DNA reads as TGTGCCAGCTCACCACGGCTAGCGGGAGTAACTGGAGAGACCCAGTACTTC. It specifies CASSPRLAGVTGETQYF.

This sequence joins TRBV19 and TRBJ1-5; D unresolved. CDR1 is LNHDA, CDR2 SQIVND, per germline (reference sequence). V lost 4 bases and J 1 base, leaving 11 bases between the germline ends. The length of the CDR3 is 15 residues. The CDR3 is CASSRGAVSNQPQHF. DNA of the CDR3: TGTGCCAGTAGTAGGGGTGCGGTAAGCAATCAGCCCCAGCATTTT.

This clonotype appeared a few times. The gene calls are TRBV12-3 or TRBV12-4 and TRBJ2-4, with 7 bases matching TRBD2. V lost 2 bases to trimming and J lost 0 bases; unmatched junction nucleotides: 10. The CDR3 is 18 residues long. For the CDR3, the DNA is TGTGCCAGCAGTTTACGACTAGCTGATATCATAGCCAAAAACATTCAGTACTTC. Its protein is CASSLRLADIIAKNIQYF.

This clonotype was seen ten or more times. V is TRBV5-1 and J is TRBJ2-7; TRBD1 is a possible D gene (6 bases). The CDR3 is 14 residues long. CDR1 and CDR2 from the germline V gene are SGHRS and YFSETQ. Trimming stripped 4 bases from V and 3 bases from J, with 14 bases between. CDR3 coding DNA: TGCGCCAGCAGCGAGGACAGAGTACTCTACGAGCAGTACTTC. Its translation: CASSEDRVLYEQYF.

The rearrangement joins TRBV2 to TRBJ2-2; 10 bases align to TRBD1. The CDR3 contains 17 residues. Trimming at V came to 7 bases and at J to 4 bases, leaving 12 bases not matched to a gene. Germline-derived CDR1 and CDR2 are SNHLY and FYNNEI. CDR3 amino acids: CASILRTGGPSTGELFF. The CDR3 nucleotides are TGTGCCAGCATCCTTAGGACAGGGGGACCCTCCACCGGGGAGCTGTTTTTT.

The rearrangement uses TRBV4-1 and TRBJ2-7; TRBD2 matches at 10 bases. Germline CDR1 MGHRA, CDR2 YSYEKL. There are 20 residues in the CDR3. The V gene end was trimmed by 1 base and the J gene end by 4 bases; junction bases not matched to a gene: 19. In DNA form, the CDR3 reads TGCGCCAGCAGCCAAGTTTTGCCTAGCGGGAGATCCCCTTGGGGGTACGAGCAGTACTTC. It encodes CASSQVLPSGRSPWGYEQYF.

CDR3 sequence (DNA): TGTGCCAGCTCTCGGGACAGGGTCGTTCAAGAGACCCAGTACTTC. It encodes CASSRDRVVQETQYF. The chain joins TRBV18 to TRBJ2-5, with 9 bases that match TRBD1. V was pared by 6 bases and J by 2 bases, with 7 bases of the junction left unmatched. CDR1 is KGHSH and CDR2 is LQKENI in the germline V gene. The CDR3 is made up of 15 amino acids.

The gene calls are TRBV7-2 and TRBJ2-4, with TRBD2 identical over 7 bases. Germline V lookup: CDR1 SGHTA, CDR2 FQGNSA. The CDR3 extends over 16 amino acids. J was trimmed by 0 bases and V by 5 bases; bases with no gene match: 7. CDR3 bases: TGTGCCAGCAGCAAATCTAGCGGCTTAGCCAAAAACATTCAGTACTTC. This codes for CASSKSSGLAKNIQYF. Complete variable domain (other parts from reference TRBV7-2 and TRBJ2-4): GAGVSQSPSNKVTEKGKDVELRCDPISGHTALYWYRQSLGQGLEFLIYFQGNSAPDKSGLPSDRFSAERTGGSVSTLTIQRTQQEDSAVYLCASSKSSGLAKNIQYFGAGTRLSVL.

This clonotype came up many times. V gene TRBV28 combines with J gene TRBJ1-2, with no clear D. V was cut by 10 bases and J by 1 base, with 16 bases left in between. Germline values: CDR1 MDHEN, CDR2 SYDVKM. The length of the CDR3 is 14 residues. The CDR3 DNA is TGTGCCATCTCACTTTCTGGCAGTAACTATGGCTACACCTTC. Its protein is CAISLSGSNYGYTF.

This clonotype was detected only a few times. The chain employs TRBV10-3 and TRBJ1-6; 7 nucleotides match TRBD1. J was trimmed by 5 bases and V by 11 bases; bases with no gene match: 12. The CDR3 length is 15 residues. Germline loops: CDR1 ENHRY, CDR2 SYGVKD. The DNA for the CDR3 is TGTGCCTCCCAGACCAAGACAGGGAATAATTCACCCCTCCACTTT. Translation: CASQTKTGNNSPLHF.